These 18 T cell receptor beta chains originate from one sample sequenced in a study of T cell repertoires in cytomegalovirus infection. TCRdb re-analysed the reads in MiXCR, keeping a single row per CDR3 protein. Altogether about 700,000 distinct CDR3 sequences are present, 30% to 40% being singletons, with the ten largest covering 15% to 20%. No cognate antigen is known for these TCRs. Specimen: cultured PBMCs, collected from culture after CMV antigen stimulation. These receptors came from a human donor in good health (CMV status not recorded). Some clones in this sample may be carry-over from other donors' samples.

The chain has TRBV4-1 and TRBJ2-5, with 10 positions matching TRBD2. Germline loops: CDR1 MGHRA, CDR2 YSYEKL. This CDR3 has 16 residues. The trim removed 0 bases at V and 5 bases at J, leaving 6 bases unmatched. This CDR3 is CASSQEELAGAETQYF. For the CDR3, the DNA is TGCGCCAGCAGCCAAGAGGAGCTAGCGGGAGCTGAGACCCAGTACTTC.

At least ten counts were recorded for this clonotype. The CDR3 region is CASSFQQGAGETQYF. DNA of the CDR3: TGTGCCAGCAGCTTCCAACAGGGGGCGGGTGAGACCCAGTACTTC. The V call is TRBV7-2, the J call TRBJ2-5; TRBD1 aligns across 9 bases. The V segment lost 3 bases and the J segment 5 bases; nucleotides outside the gene matches: 7. This CDR3 region has 15 residues. CDR1 SGHTA and CDR2 FQGNSA come from the germline V gene.

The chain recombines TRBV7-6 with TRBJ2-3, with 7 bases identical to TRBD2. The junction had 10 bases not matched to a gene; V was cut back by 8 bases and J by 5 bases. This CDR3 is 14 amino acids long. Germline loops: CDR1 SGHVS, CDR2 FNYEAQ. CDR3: CASAWSGLGDTQYF. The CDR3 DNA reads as TGTGCCAGCGCTTGGAGCGGACTAGGAGATACGCAGTATTTT.

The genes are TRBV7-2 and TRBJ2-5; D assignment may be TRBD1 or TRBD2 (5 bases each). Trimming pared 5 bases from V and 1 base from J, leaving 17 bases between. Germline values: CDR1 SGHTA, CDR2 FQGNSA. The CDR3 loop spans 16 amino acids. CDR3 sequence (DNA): TGTGCCAGCAGCCAAAACGGTGGGGGAATCCAAGAGACCCAGTACTTC. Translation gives CASSQNGGGIQETQYF.

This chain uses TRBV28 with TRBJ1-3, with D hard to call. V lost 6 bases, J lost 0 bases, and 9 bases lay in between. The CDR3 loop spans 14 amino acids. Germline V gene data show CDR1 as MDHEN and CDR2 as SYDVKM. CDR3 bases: TGTGCCAGCAGCAATTCAGGCTCTGGAAACACCATATATTTT. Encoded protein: CASSNSGSGNTIYF.

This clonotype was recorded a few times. The CDR3 sequence: CATSQRGVDNEQFF. Written as DNA, the CDR3 is TGTGCCACCAGCCAGCGGGGGGTTGACAATGAGCAGTTCTTC. This sequence joins TRBV15 and TRBJ2-1; TRBD2 matches at 9 bases. This CDR3 spans 14 amino acids. Germline CDR1 LNHNV, CDR2 YYDKDF (reference sequence). The junction had 4 bases not matched to a gene; V was cut back by 5 bases and J by 5 bases.

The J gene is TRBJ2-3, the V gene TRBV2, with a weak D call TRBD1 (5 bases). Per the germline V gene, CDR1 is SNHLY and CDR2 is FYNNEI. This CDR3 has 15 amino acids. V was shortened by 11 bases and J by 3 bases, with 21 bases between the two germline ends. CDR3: CASRGQGFLTDTQYF. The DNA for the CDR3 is TGTGCCTCCCGTGGGCAGGGATTTTTGACAGATACGCAGTATTTT. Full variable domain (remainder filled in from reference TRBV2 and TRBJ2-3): EPEVTQTPSHQVTQMGQEVILRCVPISNHLYFYWYRQILGQKVEFLVSFYNNEISEKSEIFDDQFSVERPDGSNFTLKIRSTKLEDSAMYFCASRGQGFLTDTQYFGPGTRLTVL.

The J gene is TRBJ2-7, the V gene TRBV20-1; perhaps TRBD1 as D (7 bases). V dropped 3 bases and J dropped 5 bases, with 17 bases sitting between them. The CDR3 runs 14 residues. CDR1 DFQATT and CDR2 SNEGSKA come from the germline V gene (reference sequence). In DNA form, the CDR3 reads TGCAGTGCTAGGGGCAACAGGGGACTGAACGAGCAGTACTTC. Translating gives CSARGNRGLNEQYF.

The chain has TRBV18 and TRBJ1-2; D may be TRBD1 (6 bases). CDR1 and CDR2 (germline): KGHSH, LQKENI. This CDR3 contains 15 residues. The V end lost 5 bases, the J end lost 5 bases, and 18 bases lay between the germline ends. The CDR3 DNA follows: TGTGCCAGCTCAACGACCGGGGACACCACTTATGGCTACACCTTC. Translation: CASSTTGDTTYGYTF.

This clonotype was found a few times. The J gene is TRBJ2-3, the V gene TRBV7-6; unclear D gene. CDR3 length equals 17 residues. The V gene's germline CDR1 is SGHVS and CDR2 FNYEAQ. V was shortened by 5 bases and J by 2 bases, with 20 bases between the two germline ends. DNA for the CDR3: TGTGCCAGCAGCCCATACCCAGGCTTAACGTCCACAGATACGCAGTATTTT. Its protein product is CASSPYPGLTSTDTQYF. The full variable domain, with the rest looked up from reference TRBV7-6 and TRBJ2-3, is GAGVSQSPRYKVTKRGQDVALRCDPISGHVSLYWYRQALGQGPEFLTYFNYEAQQDKSGLPNDRFSAERPEGSISTLTIQRTEQRDSAMYRCASSPYPGLTSTDTQYFGPGTRLTVL.

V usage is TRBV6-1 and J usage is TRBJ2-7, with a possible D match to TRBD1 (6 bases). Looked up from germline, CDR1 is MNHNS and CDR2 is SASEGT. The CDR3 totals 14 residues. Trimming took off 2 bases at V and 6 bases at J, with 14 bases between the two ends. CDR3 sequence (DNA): TGTGCCAGCAGTGAAACGACAGGTCCTCTCGAGCAGTACTTC. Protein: CASSETTGPLEQYF.

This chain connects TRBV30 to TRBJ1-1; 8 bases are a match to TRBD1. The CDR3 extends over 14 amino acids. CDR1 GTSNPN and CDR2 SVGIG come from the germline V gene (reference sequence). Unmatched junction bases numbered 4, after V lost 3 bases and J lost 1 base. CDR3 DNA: TGTGCCTGGAGCGCCGGACAGGGGAACACTGAAGCTTTCTTT. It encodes CAWSAGQGNTEAFF.

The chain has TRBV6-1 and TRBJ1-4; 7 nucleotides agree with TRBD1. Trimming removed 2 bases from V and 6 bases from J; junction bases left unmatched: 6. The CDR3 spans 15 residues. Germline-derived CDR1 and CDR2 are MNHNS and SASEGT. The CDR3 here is CASSEPDRVYEKLFF. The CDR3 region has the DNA TGTGCCAGCAGTGAACCAGACAGGGTGTATGAAAAACTGTTTTTT.

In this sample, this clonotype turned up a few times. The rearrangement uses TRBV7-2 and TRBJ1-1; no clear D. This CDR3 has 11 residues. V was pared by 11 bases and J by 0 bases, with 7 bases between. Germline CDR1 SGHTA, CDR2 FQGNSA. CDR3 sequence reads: CACGLNTEAFF. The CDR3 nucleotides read TGTGCCTGCGGGTTGAACACTGAAGCTTTCTTT.

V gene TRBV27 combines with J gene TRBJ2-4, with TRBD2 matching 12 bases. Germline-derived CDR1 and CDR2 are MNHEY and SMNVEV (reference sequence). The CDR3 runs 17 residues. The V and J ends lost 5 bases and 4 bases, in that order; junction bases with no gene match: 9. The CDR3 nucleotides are TGTGCCAGCAGTAGCTATACTAGCGGGGGGAGGAAAAACATTCAGTACTTC. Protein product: CASSSYTSGGRKNIQYF.

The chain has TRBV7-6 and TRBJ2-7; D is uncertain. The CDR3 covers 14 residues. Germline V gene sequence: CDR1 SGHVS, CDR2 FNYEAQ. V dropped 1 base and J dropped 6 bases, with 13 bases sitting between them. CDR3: CASSLEAHWAEQYF. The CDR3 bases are TGTGCCAGCAGCTTAGAGGCCCACTGGGCCGAGCAGTACTTC.

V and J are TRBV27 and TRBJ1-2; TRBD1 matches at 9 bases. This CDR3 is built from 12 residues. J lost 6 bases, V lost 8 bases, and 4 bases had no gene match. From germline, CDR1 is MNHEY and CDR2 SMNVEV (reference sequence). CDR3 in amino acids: CASGTGPHGYTF. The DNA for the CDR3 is TGTGCCAGCGGGACAGGGCCCCATGGCTACACCTTC.

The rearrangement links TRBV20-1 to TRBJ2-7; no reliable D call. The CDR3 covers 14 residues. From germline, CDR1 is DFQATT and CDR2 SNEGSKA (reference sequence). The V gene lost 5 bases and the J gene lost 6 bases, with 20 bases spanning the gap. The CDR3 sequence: CSAGRRLHRPEQYF. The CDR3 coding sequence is TGCAGTGCTGGTAGGAGACTCCACCGCCCCGAGCAGTACTTC.